A single sample is the source of the 24 T cell receptor beta chains below, sequenced in a study of blood T cell repertoires in COVID-19 (dated by TCRdb to 2019 to 2021). Library construction relied on the immunoSEQ multiplex PCR assay. TCRdb obtained this table from immuneACCESS and retained in-frame rearrangements with V and J assigned. These tables miss some clones; where compared with another copy, unresolved V genes account for less than half of the shortfall, and the remainder is unexplained. The sample has fewer than 95,000 clones on record, about nine tenths of them singletons. Around 14% of the sample lies in the top ten. Sequenced sample: peripheral blood. These receptor sequences come from a male donor with acute or convalescent COVID-19.

The gene calls are TRBV19 and TRBJ2-5; a possible D gene is TRBD1 (6 bases). The CDR3 is 15 amino acids. Trimming pared 1 base from V and 4 bases from J, leaving 13 bases between. Germline CDR1 reads LNHDA; CDR2 reads SQIVND (reference sequence). The CDR3 loop reads CASSIATTGSETQYF. CDR3 DNA sequence: TGTGCCAGTAGTATAGCCACGACAGGATCAGAGACCCAGTACTTC.

The chain links TRBV28 to TRBJ1-1, with D unresolved. The ends were cut back, 5 bases at V and 1 base at J, with 14 bases in the middle. Germline V gene lookup returns CDR1 MDHEN and CDR2 SYDVKM. The CDR3 is 15 residues long. The CDR3 sequence: CASSTGSQGNTEAFF. The CDR3 DNA is TGTGCCAGCAGTACCGGGTCACAAGGGAACACTGAAGCTTTCTTT.

The chain employs TRBV19 and TRBJ2-5, with TRBD2 identical over 10 bases. Germline trimming cut 7 bases from V and 5 bases from J; bases unmatched to any gene: 7. Germline CDR1 reads LNHDA; CDR2 reads SQIVND (reference sequence). The CDR3 has 14 amino acids. The CDR3 nucleotides are TGTGCCAGTACCAATAGCGGGGGGTGGGAGACCCAGTACTTC. This sequence encodes CASTNSGGWETQYF. The full variable domain, rest sourced from reference TRBV19 and TRBJ2-5, is DGGITQSPKYLFRKEGQNVTLSCEQNLNHDAMYWYRQDPGQGLRLIYYSQIVNDFQKGDIAEGYSVSREKKESFPLTVTSAQKNPTAFYLCASTNSGGWETQYFGPGTRLLVL.

The V call is TRBV5-1, the J call TRBJ2-4; the D is unclear. Germline V gene data show CDR1 as SGHRS and CDR2 as YFSETQ. This CDR3 is 14 amino acids long. V dropped 0 bases and J dropped 2 bases, with 6 bases sitting between them. CDR3 region: CASSLDSSKNIQYF. In DNA, the CDR3 is TGCGCCAGCAGCTTGGATTCGTCCAAAAACATTCAGTACTTC. Full variable domain (rest looked up from reference TRBV5-1 and TRBJ2-4): KAGVTQTPRYLIKTRGQQVTLSCSPISGHRSVSWYQQTPGQGLQFLFEYFSETQRNKGNFPGRFSGRQFSNSRSEMNVSTLELGDSALYLCASSLDSSKNIQYFGAGTRLSVL.

The chain employs TRBV15 and TRBJ2-6, with D uncertain. From germline, CDR1 is LNHNV and CDR2 YYDKDF (reference sequence). This CDR3 has 20 residues. V lost 1 base and J 0 bases, leaving 19 bases between the germline ends. The chain's CDR3 is CATSRGTVITWSSGANVLTF. In DNA form, the CDR3 reads TGTGCCACCAGCAGAGGAACAGTCATCACCTGGTCCTCTGGGGCCAACGTCCTGACTTTC.

In this sample, this clone turned up once. This rearrangement joins TRBV7-2 to TRBJ2-3; 8 nucleotides line up with TRBD2. The trim removed 1 base at V and 1 base at J, leaving 7 bases unmatched. Germline values: CDR1 SGHTA, CDR2 FQGNSA. There are 17 residues in the CDR3. DNA of the CDR3: TGTGCCAGCAGCTTAGTGCCTAGGCGGGGGGGCACAGATACGCAGTATTTT. Its protein is CASSLVPRRGGTDTQYF.

This sequence joins TRBV7-9 and TRBJ1-6; 9 nucleotides align to TRBD1. J lost 8 bases, V lost 1 base, and 6 bases had no gene match. There are 16 residues in the CDR3. Germline V CDR1 and CDR2: SEHNR, FQNEAQ (reference sequence). CDR3: CASSLVPGQGHSPLHF. The CDR3 nucleotides read TGTGCCAGCAGCTTAGTTCCGGGACAGGGTCATTCACCCCTCCACTTT.

V is TRBV28 and J is TRBJ1-5; tentative D call: TRBD1 (5 bases). The CDR3 contains 16 residues. The V gene lost 6 bases and the J gene lost 4 bases, with 19 bases spanning the gap. Germline CDR1 MDHEN, CDR2 SYDVKM. CDR3 sequence reads: CASSPVSRGGNQPQHF. Here the CDR3 DNA reads TGTGCCAGCAGCCCCGTGAGCCGGGGGGGTAATCAGCCCCAGCATTTT.

The rearrangement links TRBV5-6 to TRBJ1-6; D is possibly TRBD1 (5 bases). V lost 3 bases and J 6 bases, leaving 10 bases between the germline ends. The germline V gene encodes CDR1 SGHDT and CDR2 YYEEEE. This CDR3 contains 14 residues. Here the CDR3 DNA reads TGTGCCAGCAGCTCAGGGTACCCTAATTCACCCCTCCACTTT. Its translation is CASSSGYPNSPLHF. The whole variable domain, filled in from reference TRBV5-6 and TRBJ1-6, reads DAGVTQSPTHLIKTRGQQVTLRCSPKSGHDTVSWYQQALGQGPQFIFQYYEEEERQRGNFPDRFSGHQFPNYSSELNVNALLLGDSALYLCASSSGYPNSPLHFGNGTRLTVT.

The J gene is TRBJ1-2, the V gene TRBV6-5, with D maybe TRBD1 (6 bases). Germline values: CDR1 MNHEY, CDR2 SVGAGI. With 4 bases removed from V and 1 base from J, the gap between germline ends came to 10 bases. This CDR3 is built from 14 residues. CDR3 protein: CASSSRTVNYGYTF. The CDR3 nucleotides are TGTGCCAGCAGTTCCCGGACAGTTAACTATGGCTACACCTTC.

The rearrangement uses TRBV6-1 and TRBJ1-5, with unresolved D. Trimming removed 2 bases from V and 4 bases from J, with 12 bases in between. This CDR3 contains 15 residues. Germline lookup yields CDR1 MNHNS and CDR2 SASEGT. CDR3 sequence (DNA): TGTGCCAGCAGTGAAAATCGGCCCGGGAATCAGCCCCAGCATTTT. This sequence encodes CASSENRPGNQPQHF.

This chain links TRBV11-2 with TRBJ1-2; 9 bases line up with TRBD1. Germline V lookup: CDR1 SGHAT, CDR2 FQNNGV. V lost 5 bases to trimming and J lost 2 bases; unmatched junction nucleotides: 6. This CDR3 spans 15 amino acids. The CDR3 loop reads CASSPGQGVNYGYTF. The CDR3 nucleotides read TGTGCCAGCAGCCCGGGACAGGGAGTCAACTATGGCTACACCTTC.

CDR3 region: CASSQGSGNTIYF. DNA for the CDR3: TGTGCCAGCAGCCAGGGCTCTGGAAACACCATATATTTT. The chain uses TRBV7-2 and TRBJ1-3, with D maybe TRBD1 (5 bases). There are 13 residues in the CDR3. Between the trimmed V and J ends, which lost 5 bases and 0 bases, there was a span of 5 bases. The germline CDR1 and CDR2 sequences are SGHTA and FQGNSA.

CDR3 in DNA: TGTGCCAGCAGTGAATCGTCCACAGATACGCAGTATTTT. Translating gives CASSESSTDTQYF. The J gene is TRBJ2-3, the V gene TRBV6-1; no clear D gene. CDR3 length: 13 amino acids. Germline CDR1 is MNHNS and CDR2 is SASEGT. Trimming left V 2 bases short and J 2 bases short, with 5 bases between.

As for this clone: This CDR3 is also generated by other DNA sequences in the sample. The genes are TRBV3-1 (or the pseudogene TRBV3-2) and TRBJ1-3, with D perhaps matching TRBD1 (6 bases). Germline-derived CDR1 and CDR2 are LGHDT and YNNKEL (reference sequence). V was pared by 4 bases and J by 1 base, with 14 bases between. The CDR3 is 16 residues long. CDR3 nucleotides: TGTGCCAGCAGCCGACAGGTTCAAGGTTCTGGAAACACCATATATTTT. This gives the protein CASSRQVQGSGNTIYF.

V gene TRBV6-2 or TRBV6-3 combines with J gene TRBJ2-7, with TRBD1 as a possible D gene (6 bases). V gave up 1 base and J gave up 4 bases, with 14 bases separating them. Germline values: CDR1 MNHEY, CDR2 SVGEGT. The CDR3 is 15 residues long. For the CDR3, the DNA is TGTGCCAGCAGTTACTATGCAGGGGTCAAATACGAGCAGTACTTC. It codes for CASSYYAGVKYEQYF.

This chain joins TRBV30 and TRBJ1-6, with 9 bases that match TRBD1. Germline CDR1 and CDR2: GTSNPN and SVGIG (reference sequence). The length of the CDR3 is 16 residues. With 0 bases clipped from V and 7 bases from J, the junction kept 7 bases outside the gene matches. The CDR3 DNA reads as TGTGCCTGGAGTGTACCAAGTGGACAGGGGAATTCACCCCTCCACTTT. Its protein product is CAWSVPSGQGNSPLHF.

The genes are TRBV19 and TRBJ1-3, with 8 bases lining up with TRBD1. The CDR3 spans 16 residues. The V gene's germline CDR1 is LNHDA and CDR2 SQIVND (reference sequence). The J segment lost 1 base and the V segment lost 4 bases, leaving 6 bases of the junction unmatched. For the CDR3, the DNA is TGTGCCAGTAGTACTACAGGGGGTTCGTCTGGAAACACCATATATTTT. Encoded protein: CASSTTGGSSGNTIYF.

The chain employs TRBV5-6 and TRBJ1-6, with D possibly matching TRBD1 (5 bases). V lost 0 bases and J lost 11, with 18 bases in between. CDR1 is SGHDT, CDR2 YYEEEE, per germline. The CDR3 is made up of 16 amino acids. As DNA, the CDR3 is TGTGCCAGCAGCTTGGTTGGGGCTGGGCGTGGGGCACCCCTCCACTTT. As protein: CASSLVGAGRGAPLHF. Based on the CDR3 plus reference TRBV5-6 and TRBJ1-6, the full variable domain is DAGVTQSPTHLIKTRGQQVTLRCSPKSGHDTVSWYQQALGQGPQFIFQYYEEEERQRGNFPDRFSGHQFPNYSSELNVNALLLGDSALYLCASSLVGAGRGAPLHFGNGTRLTVT.

The gene calls are TRBV4-1 and TRBJ1-6, with 8 bases lining up with TRBD1. With 0 bases clipped from V and 8 bases from J, the junction kept 12 bases outside the gene matches. The length of the CDR3 is 18 residues. CDR1 and CDR2 (germline): MGHRA, YSYEKL. The CDR3 reads CASSQEGQGSSSDSPLHF. The CDR3 DNA sequence: TGCGCCAGCAGCCAAGAAGGACAGGGTTCGAGTTCGGATTCACCCCTCCACTTT.

This rearrangement joins TRBV7-2 to TRBJ1-1; D remains unclear. V lost 1 base and J 3 bases, leaving 12 bases between the germline ends. This CDR3 has 15 amino acids. CDR1 is SGHTA and CDR2 is FQGNSA in the germline V gene. The CDR3 DNA reads as TGTGCCAGCAGCTTAGGCAGAGGGCGGGACACTGAAGCTTTCTTT. Amino acid sequence: CASSLGRGRDTEAFF.

This chain connects TRBV7-9 to TRBJ2-2, with 9 bases that match TRBD2. Germline V gene lookup returns CDR1 SEHNR and CDR2 FQNEAQ (reference sequence). Trimming took 5 bases from V and 3 from J; bases not matched to a gene: 1. This CDR3 has 14 amino acids. Written as DNA, the CDR3 is TGTGCCAGCAGCAGGACTAGCGACACCGGGGAGCTGTTTTTT. Translation gives CASSRTSDTGELFF.

V gene TRBV28 combines with J gene TRBJ2-7; 10 bases agree with TRBD2. The CDR3 is 16 amino acids. V was clipped by 2 bases and J by 3 bases; unmatched bases: 7. Germline loops: CDR1 MDHEN, CDR2 SYDVKM. The CDR3 loop is CASSLLSSGGHYEQYF. The DNA for the CDR3 is TGTGCCAGCAGTTTACTGTCTAGCGGGGGACACTACGAGCAGTACTTC.

V and J are TRBV15 and TRBJ1-2; a possible D gene is TRBD1 (5 bases). CDR3 length equals 16 residues. The V and J ends lost 1 base and 6 bases respectively, with 18 bases between them. Germline V gene lookup returns CDR1 LNHNV and CDR2 YYDKDF (reference sequence). The CDR3 reads CATSRGGTFGSDGYTF. In DNA form, the CDR3 reads TGTGCCACCAGCAGAGGTGGGACTTTCGGTTCGGATGGCTACACCTTC.